A single sample gave rise to the 30 T cell receptor beta chains below, sequenced in a study of cytomegalovirus exposure and HLA in healthy donors. The assay was immunoSEQ multiplex PCR, and TCRdb's table has in-frame clones only and misses some. The repertoire holds a few hundred thousand clones, around nine tenths seen once, with 1.1% in the top ten. Sample: PBMCs. All receptors derive from a woman in her late teens or twenties in good health and CMV-seronegative.

The V call is TRBV5-6, the J call TRBJ1-3; TRBD1 matches at 7 bases. Germline loops: CDR1 SGHDT, CDR2 YYEEEE. V lost 4 bases, J lost 0 bases, and 10 bases stayed unmatched. The CDR3 runs 17 residues. The CDR3 DNA reads as TGTGCCAGCAGCCGGGGACAGATTCCCTTCTCTGGAAACACCATATATTTT. Residues: CASSRGQIPFSGNTIYF. Full variable domain (rest looked up from reference TRBV5-6 and TRBJ1-3): DAGVTQSPTHLIKTRGQQVTLRCSPKSGHDTVSWYQQALGQGPQFIFQYYEEEERQRGNFPDRFSGHQFPNYSSELNVNALLLGDSALYLCASSRGQIPFSGNTIYFGEGSWLTVV.

The chain recombines TRBV11-2 with TRBJ2-7; D unresolved. V was clipped by 0 bases and J by 6 bases, with 9 bases between them. The CDR3 is 13 residues long. The germline V gene encodes CDR1 SGHAT and CDR2 FQNNGV. Written as DNA, the CDR3 is TGTGCCAGCAGCTTAGACTACGGTACCGAGCAGTACTTC. This encodes CASSLDYGTEQYF.

This chain links TRBV15 with TRBJ2-3; D ambiguous. The V gene lost 3 bases and the J gene lost 0 bases, with 7 bases spanning the gap. Germline CDR1 and CDR2: LNHNV and YYDKDF (reference sequence). This CDR3 comprises 14 residues. The CDR3: CATSRRHSTDTQYF. The DNA of the CDR3 is TGTGCCACCAGCAGGAGACATAGCACAGATACGCAGTATTTT.

The chain recombines TRBV9 with TRBJ2-5; possibly TRBD1 for D (5 bases). CDR3 length equals 16 residues. The germline V gene has CDR1 SGDLS and CDR2 YYNGEE. The V and J ends lost 0 bases and 3 bases respectively, with 15 bases between them. The CDR3 coding sequence is TGTGCCAGCAGCGTAGATGGGGTAGGGGTTAAAGAGACCCAGTACTTC. This gives the protein CASSVDGVGVKETQYF.

The chain carries TRBV27 and TRBJ1-6; the D is unclear. V gave up 2 bases and J gave up 2 bases, with 4 bases separating them. Germline assignment: CDR1 MNHEY and CDR2 SMNVEV (reference sequence). This CDR3 is built from 14 residues. CDR3 nucleotide sequence: TGTGCCAGCAGTTTAGGCCCCTATAATTCACCCCTCCACTTT. This sequence encodes CASSLGPYNSPLHF.

The chain uses TRBV28 and TRBJ2-5, with TRBD1 as a possible D gene (5 bases). The CDR3 covers 14 residues. V lost 3 bases and J 1 base, leaving 9 bases between the germline ends. The germline V gene has CDR1 MDHEN and CDR2 SYDVKM. The CDR3 reads CASSFRQTQETQYF. The CDR3 DNA sequence: TGTGCCAGCAGTTTTCGACAGACCCAAGAGACCCAGTACTTC.

This clone was recorded once. CDR3 nucleotides: TGTGCCAGCAGTCCCTACCCGGGACTAGCGGGAGGTCCCTACAATGAGCAGTTCTTC. It specifies CASSPYPGLAGGPYNEQFF. The V and J genes are TRBV27 and TRBJ2-1; 15 nucleotides line up with TRBD2. The CDR3 totals 19 residues. Germline V gene lookup returns CDR1 MNHEY and CDR2 SMNVEV (reference sequence). Trimming at V came to 5 bases and at J to 2 bases, leaving 10 bases not matched to a gene.

This clone has only one observation. The gene calls are TRBV19 and TRBJ1-1; D uncertain. Trimming pared 6 bases from V and 1 base from J, leaving 18 bases between. The germline V gene has CDR1 LNHDA and CDR2 SQIVND (reference sequence). The CDR3 contains 16 residues. In DNA, the CDR3 is TGTGCCAGTAGAAGCTCCCAGGTAAGATCGAACACTGAAGCTTTCTTT. This codes for CASRSSQVRSNTEAFF.

The chain has TRBV5-1 and TRBJ2-3; D may be TRBD2 (6 bases). CDR1 is SGHRS and CDR2 is YFSETQ in the germline V gene. The CDR3 spans 16 residues. Deletions cut 4 bases from V and 0 bases from J, with 15 bases between. CDR3 sequence reads: CASSEPSSDSTDTQYF. For the CDR3, the DNA is TGCGCCAGCAGCGAGCCCTCTAGCGATAGCACAGATACGCAGTATTTT.

The rearrangement joins TRBV6-5 to TRBJ1-4; unclear D gene. The germline V and J ends were trimmed by 5 bases and 0 bases, with 10 bases remaining between them. CDR3 length equals 15 residues. The V gene's germline CDR1 is MNHEY and CDR2 SVGAGI. The CDR3 nucleotides are TGTGCCAGCAGTACCCATAGTGCAACTAATGAAAAACTGTTTTTT. This gives the protein CASSTHSATNEKLFF.

The V and J genes are TRBV5-1 and TRBJ2-1, with 7 bases identical to TRBD1. The germline CDR1 and CDR2 sequences are SGHRS and YFSETQ. J gave up 5 bases and V 4 bases, and 3 bases lay outside the gene matches. The CDR3 is 13 residues long. The CDR3 nucleotides are TGCGCCAGCAGCCTGGGACAGCACAATGAGCAGTTCTTC. Its translation: CASSLGQHNEQFF.

This chain connects TRBV5-8 to TRBJ1-2; 7 nucleotides agree with TRBD1. Germline V gene data show CDR1 as SGHTS and CDR2 as YDEGEE. The CDR3 consists of 14 residues. V trimming: 1 base; J trimming: 2 bases; junction bases outside the gene matches: 2. As DNA, the CDR3 is TGTGCCAGCAGCTTGACAGGGGACAACTATGGCTACACCTTC. Translating gives CASSLTGDNYGYTF.

The rearrangement uses TRBV30 and TRBJ2-7; the D gene is possibly TRBD1 (5 bases). Trimming took 3 bases from V and 10 from J, leaving 16 bases between them. Germline-derived CDR1 and CDR2 are GTSNPN and SVGIG (reference sequence). The CDR3 contains 12 residues. For the CDR3, the DNA is TGTGCCTGGAGCGCAACAGGTGATAAACAGTACTTC. Translated: CAWSATGDKQYF.

The chain has TRBV5-1 and TRBJ2-5; 12 bases agree with TRBD2. The germline CDR1 and CDR2 sequences are SGHRS and YFSETQ. The CDR3 consists of 17 residues. J was trimmed by 4 bases and V by 3 bases; bases with no gene match: 10. CDR3 residues: CASSSWTSGMRGETQYF. In nucleotides, the CDR3 is TGCGCCAGCAGCTCCTGGACTAGCGGGATGAGGGGAGAGACCCAGTACTTC.

This clone was picked up a small number of times. The chain recombines TRBV27 with TRBJ1-2; 7 bases agree with TRBD1. Per the germline V gene, CDR1 is MNHEY and CDR2 is SMNVEV (reference sequence). The CDR3 consists of 14 residues. The V and J ends lost 3 bases and 3 bases, in that order; junction bases with no gene match: 4. CDR3 coding DNA: TGTGCCAGCAGTTTTAGCAGGGGGGACTATGGCTACACCTTC. It yields the protein CASSFSRGDYGYTF.

The chain employs TRBV7-9 and TRBJ2-3; D uncertain. Between the trimmed V and J ends, which lost 4 bases and 4 bases, there was a span of 12 bases. Germline CDR1 reads SEHNR; CDR2 reads FQNEAQ (reference sequence). The length of the CDR3 is 14 residues. The DNA of the CDR3 is TGTGCCAGCAGCTCGGCCAGGCAAGCAGATACGCAGTATTTT. Its translation: CASSSARQADTQYF. Full variable domain (rest looked up from reference TRBV7-9 and TRBJ2-3): DTGVSQNPRHKITKRGQNVTFRCDPISEHNRLYWYRQTLGQGPEFLTYFQNEAQLEKSRLLSDRFSAERPKGSFSTLEIQRTEQGDSAMYLCASSSARQADTQYFGPGTRLTVL.

This chain joins TRBV29-1 and TRBJ1-2; TRBD1 agrees at 9 bases. The V gene's germline CDR1 is SQVTM and CDR2 ANQGSEA. With V trimmed by 3 bases and J by 3 bases, 8 bases remained unmatched. The CDR3 length is 15 residues. CDR3 loop: CSVESMDRGDYGYTF. CDR3 nucleotides: TGCAGCGTTGAGTCCATGGACAGGGGAGACTATGGCTACACCTTC.

This chain joins TRBV4-1 and TRBJ2-7; TRBD2 matches 11 bases. This CDR3 is built from 18 residues. Losses at the gene ends were 0 bases for V and 0 bases for J; bases not matched to a gene: 7. Per germline, CDR1 MGHRA and CDR2 YSYEKL. Here the CDR3 DNA reads TGCGCCAGCAGCCAAGATAAATCTAGCGGGAGGCCCTCCTACGAGCAGTACTTC. Protein: CASSQDKSSGRPSYEQYF.

The V call is TRBV11-2, the J call TRBJ2-2; D might be TRBD2 (5 bases). This CDR3 has 13 residues. V was cut by 3 bases and J by 5 bases, with 7 bases left in between. Germline V CDR1 and CDR2: SGHAT, FQNNGV. Here the CDR3 DNA reads TGTGCCAGCAGCTTCCGAGGGACCGGGGAGCTGTTTTTT. Protein: CASSFRGTGELFF.

This clone was seen a single time. V and J are TRBV5-1 and TRBJ1-1, with a tentative D call TRBD1 (5 bases). CDR1 SGHRS and CDR2 YFSETQ come from the germline V gene. Trimming pared 0 bases from V and 3 bases from J, leaving 9 bases between. The CDR3 totals 14 residues. The CDR3 protein is CASSLVAGDTEAFF. In DNA, the CDR3 is TGCGCCAGCAGCTTGGTGGCGGGGGACACTGAAGCTTTCTTT.

This clone was seen only a few times. For the CDR3, the DNA is TGTGCCTGGAATATGAACACTGAAGCTTTCTTT. Protein: CAWNMNTEAFF. The chain carries TRBV30 and TRBJ1-1; no clear D gene. CDR1 and CDR2 (germline): GTSNPN, SVGIG (reference sequence). Trimming left V 4 bases short and J 0 bases short, with 3 bases between. The CDR3 covers 11 residues.

V gene TRBV28 combines with J gene TRBJ1-2; D gene ambiguous. With 8 bases removed from V and 4 bases from J, the gap between germline ends came to 14 bases. CDR3 size: 13 residues. CDR1 MDHEN and CDR2 SYDVKM come from the germline V gene. This chain's CDR3 is CASCSDISYGYTF. The CDR3 bases are TGTGCCAGCTGTTCTGACATTTCCTATGGCTACACCTTC.

The V call is TRBV29-1, the J call TRBJ2-7; tentative D call: TRBD1 (6 bases). The V gene's germline CDR1 is SQVTM and CDR2 ANQGSEA. The CDR3 sequence is 13 residues long. V lost 1 base and J lost 3, with 10 bases in between. CDR3 protein: CSVEAGQSYEQYF. The CDR3 bases are TGCAGCGTTGAAGCAGGACAGAGCTACGAGCAGTACTTC.

The chain links TRBV7-9 to TRBJ2-1; 9 bases map to TRBD2. There are 17 residues in the CDR3. The germline gives CDR1 SEHNR, CDR2 FQNEAQ (reference sequence). The V and J ends lost 2 bases and 8 bases, in that order; junction bases with no gene match: 13. The CDR3 region is CASSLLMGAGGVDEQFF. The CDR3 DNA reads as TGTGCCAGCAGCTTATTAATGGGAGCGGGAGGTGTCGATGAGCAGTTCTTC. Based on the CDR3 plus reference TRBV7-9 and TRBJ2-1, the full variable domain is DTGVSQNPRHKITKRGQNVTFRCDPISEHNRLYWYRQTLGQGPEFLTYFQNEAQLEKSRLLSDRFSAERPKGSFSTLEIQRTEQGDSAMYLCASSLLMGAGGVDEQFFGPGTRLTVL.

In DNA, the CDR3 is TGTGCCAGCAGCAGAGGTAGCAGTCCCAATCAGCCCCAGCATTTT. As protein: CASSRGSSPNQPQHF. The V and J genes are TRBV2 and TRBJ1-5; no definite D call. The CDR3 length is 15 residues. The germline V and J ends were trimmed by 6 bases and 3 bases, with 15 bases remaining between them. The germline gives CDR1 SNHLY, CDR2 FYNNEI.

This clone was detected only a few times. This chain uses TRBV10-3 with TRBJ1-2, with D perhaps TRBD1 (5 bases). CDR1 is ENHRY, CDR2 SYGVKD, per germline. The V end lost 4 bases, the J end lost 4 bases, and 13 bases lay between the germline ends. The CDR3 runs to 14 residues. The CDR3 nucleotides read TGTGCCATCAGTGTGGGGGACGGGAGCTATGGCTACACCTTC. Its protein product is CAISVGDGSYGYTF.

V gene TRBV15 combines with J gene TRBJ2-5; tentative D call: TRBD2 (6 bases). The CDR3 runs 14 residues. V lost 2 bases and J 3 bases, leaving 10 bases between the germline ends. Germline V gives CDR1 LNHNV, CDR2 YYDKDF (reference sequence). This CDR3 reads CATSRRRGKETQYF. The CDR3 region has the DNA TGTGCCACCAGCAGACGACGGGGGAAAGAGACCCAGTACTTC.

This CDR3 reads CAIGGDRDLSTNEKLFF. The DNA of the CDR3 is TGTGCCATTGGGGGGGACAGGGATCTCTCAACTAATGAAAAACTGTTTTTT. The chain uses TRBV10-3 and TRBJ1-4; 9 positions agree with TRBD1. The junction had 11 bases not matched to a gene; V was cut back by 9 bases and J by 0 bases. The germline gives CDR1 ENHRY, CDR2 SYGVKD. This CDR3 has 17 residues.

The chain uses TRBV9 and TRBJ2-3; D gene unclear. The CDR3 totals 13 residues. Trimming pared 5 bases from V and 6 bases from J, leaving 13 bases between. Germline assignment: CDR1 SGDLS and CDR2 YYNGEE. The CDR3 spells CASSDTSRDTQYF. DNA of the CDR3: TGTGCCAGCAGTGATACGAGCCGGGATACGCAGTATTTT.

The gene calls are TRBV7-3 and TRBJ1-2; 8 bases fit TRBD1. The CDR3 is 17 amino acids. Losses at the gene ends were 1 base for V and 8 bases for J; bases not matched to a gene: 15. Germline V gene sequence: CDR1 SGHTA, CDR2 FQGTGA. DNA for the CDR3: TGTGCCAGCAGCTTAAGGTCAGGGGGCCGCAGGCTGCGGGGCTACACCTTC. It codes for CASSLRSGGRRLRGYTF.